This entry describes one T cell receptor beta chain. Clones were read by immunoSEQ multiplex PCR, and TCRdb kept only the in-frame ones, dropping some. The sample lists 2 million to 2.5 million clones, roughly 93% occurring once. CDR1 SGHKS and CDR2 YYEKEE come from the germline V gene (reference sequence). V gave up 4 bases and J gave up 4 bases, with 11 bases separating them. CDR3 size: 13 residues. The data derive from a study of shared clonotypes between healthy human individuals. Sequenced material: naive CD4+ T cells from PBMCs. Regarding subset: CD45RA+ positively selected. This sequence was found in a man younger than 35 in good health. Some clones in this sample may be carry-over from other donors' samples. This chain uses TRBV5-5 with TRBJ1-2; D perhaps matches TRBD1 (5 bases). CDR3 amino acids: CASSVRGGYGYTF. The CDR3 DNA reads TGTGCCAGCAGCGTTCGGGGCGGCTATGGCTACACCTTC.